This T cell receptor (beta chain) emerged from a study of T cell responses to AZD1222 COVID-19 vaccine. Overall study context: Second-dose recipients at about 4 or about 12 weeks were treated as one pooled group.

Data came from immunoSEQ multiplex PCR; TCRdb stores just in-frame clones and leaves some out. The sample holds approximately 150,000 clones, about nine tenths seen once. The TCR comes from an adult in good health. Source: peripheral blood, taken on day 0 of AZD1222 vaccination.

This chain's CDR3 is CASTLDRYTEAFF. CDR3 bases: TGTGCCAGCACCTTGGACAGGTACACTGAAGCTTTCTTT. This chain joins TRBV11-1 and TRBJ1-1; 7 nucleotides agree with TRBD1. The CDR3 runs 13 residues. V trimming: 7 bases; J trimming: 3 bases; junction bases outside the gene matches: 5. The germline CDR1 and CDR2 sequences are SGHAT and FQDESV (reference sequence).